The T cell receptor beta chain described here comes from a study of T-cell memory formation after mild COVID-19. V was trimmed by 3 bases and J by 3 bases, leaving 14 bases between them. The CDR3 covers 14 residues. The germline V gene encodes CDR1 DFQATT and CDR2 SNEGSKA (reference sequence). TCRdb fed the 5' RACE reads into MiXCR, producing one record per CDR3 protein. In the table there are hundreds of thousands of distinct CDR3 sequences, more than 20% of which are singletons. This rearrangement joins TRBV20-1 to TRBJ1-1; no reliable D call. This clonotype originated in a man between 18 and 29 years old who had mild COVID-19 (a few samples of this study predate the infection). Cell type and time point are not known. Material for sequencing was PBMCs or a T cell subset sorted from them (not recorded which). This CDR3 reads CSARSPGVYTEAFF. CDR3 coding DNA: TGCAGTGCTAGGTCTCCGGGTGTGTACACTGAAGCTTTCTTT.